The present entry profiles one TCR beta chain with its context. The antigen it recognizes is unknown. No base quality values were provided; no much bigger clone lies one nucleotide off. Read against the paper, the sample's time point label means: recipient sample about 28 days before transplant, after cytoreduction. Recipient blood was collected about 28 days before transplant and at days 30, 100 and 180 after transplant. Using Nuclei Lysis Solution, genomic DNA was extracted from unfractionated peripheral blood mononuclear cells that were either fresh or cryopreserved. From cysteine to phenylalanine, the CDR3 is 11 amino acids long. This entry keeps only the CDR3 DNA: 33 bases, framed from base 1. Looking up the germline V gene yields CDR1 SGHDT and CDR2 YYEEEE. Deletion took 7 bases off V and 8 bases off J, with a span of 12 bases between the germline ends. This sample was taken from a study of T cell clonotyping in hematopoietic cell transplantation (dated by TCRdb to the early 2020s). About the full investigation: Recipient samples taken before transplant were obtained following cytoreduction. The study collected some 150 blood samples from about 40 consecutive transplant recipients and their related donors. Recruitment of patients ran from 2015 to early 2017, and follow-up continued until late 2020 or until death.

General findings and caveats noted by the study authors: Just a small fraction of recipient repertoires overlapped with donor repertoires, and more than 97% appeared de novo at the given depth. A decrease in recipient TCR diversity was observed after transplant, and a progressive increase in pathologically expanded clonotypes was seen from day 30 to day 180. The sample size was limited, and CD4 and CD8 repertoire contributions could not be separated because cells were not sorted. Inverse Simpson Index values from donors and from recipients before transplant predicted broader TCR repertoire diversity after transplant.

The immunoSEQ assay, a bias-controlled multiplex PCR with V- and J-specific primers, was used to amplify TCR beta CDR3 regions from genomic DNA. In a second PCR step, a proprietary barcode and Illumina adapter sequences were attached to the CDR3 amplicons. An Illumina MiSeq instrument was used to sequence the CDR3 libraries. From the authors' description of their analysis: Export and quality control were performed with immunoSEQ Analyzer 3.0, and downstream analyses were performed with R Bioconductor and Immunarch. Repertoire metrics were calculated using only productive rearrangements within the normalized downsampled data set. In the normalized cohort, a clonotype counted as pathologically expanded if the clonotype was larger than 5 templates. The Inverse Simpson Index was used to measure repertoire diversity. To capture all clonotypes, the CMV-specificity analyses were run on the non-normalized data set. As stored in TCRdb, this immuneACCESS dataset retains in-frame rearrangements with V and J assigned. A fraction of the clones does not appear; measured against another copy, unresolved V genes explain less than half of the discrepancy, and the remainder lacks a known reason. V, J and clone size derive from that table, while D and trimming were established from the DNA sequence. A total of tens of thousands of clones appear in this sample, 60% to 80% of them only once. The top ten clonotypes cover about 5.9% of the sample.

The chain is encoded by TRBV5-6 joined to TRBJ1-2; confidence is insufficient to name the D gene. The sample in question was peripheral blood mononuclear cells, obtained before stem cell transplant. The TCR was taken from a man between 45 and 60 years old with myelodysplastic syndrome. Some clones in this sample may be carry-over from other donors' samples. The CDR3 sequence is CASREVGGYTF. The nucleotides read TGTGCCAGCCGTGAGGTAGGGGGCTACACCTTC. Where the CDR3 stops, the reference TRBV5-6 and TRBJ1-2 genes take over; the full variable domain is DAGVTQSPTHLIKTRGQQVTLRCSPKSGHDTVSWYQQALGQGPQFIFQYYEEEERQRGNFPDRFSGHQFPNYSSELNVNALLLGDSALYLCASREVGGYTFGSGTRLTVV.